This entry features one T cell receptor (beta chain) sequence. The germline V gene encodes CDR1 MNHEY and CDR2 SVGAGI. Trimming pared 2 bases from V and 2 bases from J, leaving 12 bases between. The CDR3 is 15 residues long. This record comes from a study of CD8 T cells in Susac syndrome. A quantity of roughly 0.5 to 1 ug RNA underwent reverse transcription using random hexamers. Each CDR3 protein is one row after TCRdb ran MiXCR on the immunoSEQ multiplex PCR reads. The table records some 450,000 distinct CDR3 sequences, approximately 85% of them present only once. The multiple sclerosis controls were treatment-naive patients affected by stable or active relapsing-remitting disease.

Material for sequencing was CD8+ T cells from PBMCs. The sequence derives from a human donor with multiple sclerosis. The chain couples TRBV6-5 to TRBJ2-5; D is ambiguous. DNA for the CDR3: TGTGCCAGCAGTTACACACTGCGACCTCAAGAGACCCAGTACTTC. Its translation: CASSYTLRPQETQYF.